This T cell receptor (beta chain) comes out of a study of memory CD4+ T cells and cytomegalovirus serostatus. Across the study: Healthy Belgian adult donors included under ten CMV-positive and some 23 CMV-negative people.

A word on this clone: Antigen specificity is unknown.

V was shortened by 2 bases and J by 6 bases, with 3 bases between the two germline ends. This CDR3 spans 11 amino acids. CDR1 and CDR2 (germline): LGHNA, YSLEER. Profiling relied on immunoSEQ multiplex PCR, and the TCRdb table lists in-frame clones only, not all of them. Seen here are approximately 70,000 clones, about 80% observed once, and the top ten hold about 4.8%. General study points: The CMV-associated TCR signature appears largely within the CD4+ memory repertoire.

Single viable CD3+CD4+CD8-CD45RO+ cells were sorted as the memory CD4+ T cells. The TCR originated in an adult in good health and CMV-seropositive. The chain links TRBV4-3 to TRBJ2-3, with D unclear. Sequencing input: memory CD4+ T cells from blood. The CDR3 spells CASSQQDTQYF. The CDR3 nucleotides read TGCGCCAGCAGCCAACAGGATACGCAGTATTTT.